This T cell receptor (beta chain) is drawn from a study of cytomegalovirus exposure and HLA in healthy donors. 60 Vbeta and 13 Jbeta primers were used in PCR. Profiling relied on immunoSEQ multiplex PCR, and the TCRdb table lists in-frame clones only, not all of them. This sample has about 94,000 clones; 7.5% to 8.5% occur once, and the top ten carry about 2.3%. With 3 bases clipped from V and 1 base from J, the junction kept 11 bases outside the gene matches. In germline, CDR1 is MNHEY, CDR2 SMNVEV (reference sequence). This CDR3 region has 20 residues. It was healthy bone marrow donors who served as donors.

The chain combines TRBV27 with TRBJ2-4; 14 bases are a match to TRBD2. This TCR derives from a man aged 50 or older in good health and CMV-seronegative. Sequences were obtained from PBMCs. DNA of the CDR3: TGTGCCAGCAGTTTGGGTAGGACTAGCGGGGGGAATGGTGCCAAAAACATTCAGTACTTC. Translated: CASSLGRTSGGNGAKNIQYF.